This record covers a single TCR beta chain. Its recognized antigen is unknown. It has no much larger one-base neighbor in the sample; base qualities were not kept. CDR1 and CDR2 are read off the germline V gene as SGHVS and FNYEAQ. Including the terminal cysteine and phenylalanine, the CDR3 comprises 19 residues. CDR3 DNA only is kept here, 57 bases in frame from base 1. V is pruned by 0 bases and J by 0 bases, leaving 13 bases of the junction without a gene match. RNA was extracted with the RNeasy kit and roughly 0.45 to 1 ug was reverse transcribed using random hexamers. The immunoSEQ multiplex PCR assay, which covers 54 Vbeta and 13 Jbeta segments, was used to amplify TCR beta CDR3 regions. PCR amplification bias was corrected using a synthetic template baseline for primer optimization and computational correction. The original methods were these. Reads were assigned to V, D and J genes according to IMGT and analyzed in immunoSEQ Analyzer, with only productive sequences retained. Clonality was computed as one minus Shannon entropy normalized by log2 of the number of productive unique sequences. Public and private clones were assessed among the 100 most prevalent clones of each patient and control. Clones were defined as Susac-specific when absent from the healthy and MS cohorts, from about a thousand published viral clones and from other ImmuneACCESS disease sequences. TCRdb reran the public reads through fastp at Q25 and MiXCR, keeping productive beta chains. CDR3 protein sequences are deduplicated, and each keeps its most common genes and DNA. For this entry, the V and J calls and clone size follow TCRdb and not the study's own pipeline. This sample comprises 400,000 or so distinct CDR3 sequences, about 85% of them detected only once. The ten largest clones take up 0.12% of the sample.

The data were obtained in a study of CD8 T cells in Susac syndrome (dated by TCRdb to the late 2010s). About the full investigation: The study used repertoire sequencing to test whether antigen drove CD8+ T cell activation and differentiation in Susac syndrome. The clonality of the CD8+ T cell repertoire was compared across about 12 healthy donors, about 14 Susac syndrome patients and 15 multiple sclerosis patients. Results the study describes overall, beyond this receptor: The number of individuals in the TCR sequencing and HLA analysis was recognized as being relatively small.

Peripheral blood CD8+ and CD4+ T cells from healthy donors, Susac syndrome patients and multiple sclerosis patients were profiled by high-throughput TCR beta sequencing. The multiple sclerosis controls were treatment-naive patients who had stable or active relapsing-remitting disease and met the revised McDonald criteria. Bulk CD8+ and CD4+ T cells were purified by magnetic negative isolation, while CD8+ TEMRA cells were enriched using FACS. Blood was collected in EDTA tubes and processed within 24 hours, with PBMCs isolated through density gradient centrifugation. PBMCs intended for TCR sequencing were cryopreserved in liquid nitrogen and were subsequently thawed in a 37 degrees C water bath. A purity of at least 90% was achieved for sorted or isolated CD4+, CD8+ and CD8+ TEMRA cells.

The material sequenced was CD8+ T cells from PBMCs. The sequence was collected from a human donor with multiple sclerosis. The rearranged segments are TRBV7-6 and TRBJ1-1, and TRBD1 aligns with 7 junction nucleotides. The encoded CDR3 is CASSLAPPGQVPLNTEAFF. The DNA reads TGTGCCAGCAGCTTAGCTCCCCCCGGACAGGTTCCCTTGAACACTGAAGCTTTCTTT.